The rows below give T cell receptor beta chains drawn from one sample of a study of patients and donors after allogeneic stem cell transplantation. TCRdb redid the calling of the RT-PCR reads with MiXCR, one entry per CDR3 protein. The sample includes about 90,000 distinct CDR3 sequences, 40% to 60% of them seen just once. Sequencing was done on a sample of blood, either unsorted or a sorted T cell fraction (not recorded which). The receptors were gathered from a human donor who was either an allogeneic HSCT recipient or a stem cell or donor lymphocyte infusion donor (not recorded which). It is not recorded whose cells these are; they may come from a transplant donor. CDR3s include the opening cysteine and the closing phenylalanine or tryptophan. The D gene is left open where the match is weak. For some rows the clone size is stated as once, few or many, or as a class when expanded; others skip it.

DNA: TGCGCCAGCAGCCAAGGGGACAAAGTCTATGGCTACACCTTC
CDR3: CASSQGDKVYGYTF
D: .
size: few
V: TRBV4-3
J: TRBJ1-2

DNA: TGTGCCAGCAGACCTTGGGACAACCAAGAGACCCAGTACTTC
CDR3: CASRPWDNQETQYF
D: .
size: .
V: TRBV12-3/TRBV12-4
J: TRBJ2-5

DNA: TGTGCCAGCAGTTTAGGTTACGAGCAGTACTTC
CDR3: CASSLGYEQYF
D: .
size: few
V: TRBV27
J: TRBJ2-7

DNA: TGCAGCGTTGATGATGAGGGATCCCCTTATGGCTACACCTTC
CDR3: CSVDDEGSPYGYTF
D: .
size: few
V: TRBV29-1
J: TRBJ1-2

DNA: TGTGCCAGCAGTACCCGGACAGGGGGAGGCTACACCTTC
CDR3: CASSTRTGGGYTF
D: TRBD1
size: few
V: TRBV28
J: TRBJ1-2

DNA: TGTGCCAGCAGCTTAGGTCAACCGGGTTTGCCCCAGCATTTT
CDR3: CASSLGQPGLPQHF
D: .
size: .
V: TRBV11-2
J: TRBJ1-5

DNA: TGTGCCAGCAGTGAGCTTACAGGGGGCTCCTATAATTCACCCCTCCACTTT
CDR3: CASSELTGGSYNSPLHF
D: TRBD1
size: .
V: TRBV25-1
J: TRBJ1-6

DNA: TGTGCCAGCAGCCAAGTTCGGCGGGACGAGCAGTTCTTC
CDR3: CASSQVRRDEQFF
D: .
size: .
V: TRBV3-1
J: TRBJ2-1

DNA: TGTGCCAGCAGTCCCCCGGGGGACATGAACACTGAAGCTTTCTTT
CDR3: CASSPPGDMNTEAFF
D: .
size: .
V: TRBV6-2/TRBV6-3
J: TRBJ1-1

DNA: TGTGCCAGCAGTTACCAGGCCAGTAATTCACCCCTCCACTTT
CDR3: CASSYQASNSPLHF
D: .
size: few
V: TRBV6-6
J: TRBJ1-6

DNA: TGTGCCAGCAGCCTAGGGACGGTTACCTACGAGCAGTACTTC
CDR3: CASSLGTVTYEQYF
D: .
size: .
V: TRBV13
J: TRBJ2-7

DNA: TGTGCCAGCACCGGTAGGAGGACAGGGAAGAACACCATATATTTT
CDR3: CASTGRRTGKNTIYF
D: TRBD1
size: .
V: TRBV6-2/TRBV6-3
J: TRBJ1-3

DNA: TGTGCCAGCAGCGCGAGAACCGGACAGGGGACTAATGAAAAACTGTTTTTT
CDR3: CASSARTGQGTNEKLFF
D: TRBD1
size: few
V: TRBV7-6
J: TRBJ1-4

DNA: TGCAGTGCTAAAAAACCCGGACAGACCGTTAACTATGGCTACACCTTC
CDR3: CSAKKPGQTVNYGYTF
D: .
size: once
V: TRBV20-1
J: TRBJ1-2

DNA: TGCAGCCTCGCGGGCGCGGGTAACTATGGCTACACCTTC
CDR3: CSLAGAGNYGYTF
D: .
size: few
V: TRBV29-1
J: TRBJ1-2

DNA: TGTGCCAGCAGTCGGGACGCCTCCTACGAGCAGTACTTC
CDR3: CASSRDASYEQYF
D: .
size: .
V: TRBV6-5
J: TRBJ2-7